These T cell receptor beta chains were read from a single sample in a study of patients and donors after allogeneic stem cell transplantation. A single record per CDR3 protein comes from TCRdb applying MiXCR to the RT-PCR reads. The top ten clones hold less than 8.5% of a sample with about 410,000 distinct CDR3 sequences, roughly 17% of them seen once. The material sequenced was blood, either unsorted or a sorted T cell fraction (not recorded which). The receptor source for this set is a human donor who was either an allogeneic HSCT recipient or a stem cell or donor lymphocyte infusion donor (not recorded which). It is not recorded whose cells these are; they may come from a transplant donor. CDR3s include the opening cysteine and the closing phenylalanine or tryptophan. Each record gives: CDR3 protein, CDR3 DNA, J gene, V gene, clone size, D gene. The D gene is left open where the match is weak. Not all rows give a size; the values are once, few, many and, for expanded clones, a class.

cdr3_aa: CSVEGRGHMNTGELFF
cdr3_nt: TGCAGCGTTGAAGGCAGGGGGCATATGAACACCGGGGAGCTGTTTTTT
j_call: TRBJ2-2
v_call: TRBV29-1
clone_size: NA
d_call: TRBD1

cdr3_aa: CASSLAGARLSYEQYF
cdr3_nt: TGCGCCAGCAGCTTGGCCGGGGCCCGGTTGTCCTACGAGCAGTACTTC
j_call: TRBJ2-7
v_call: TRBV5-1
clone_size: few
d_call: NA

cdr3_aa: CASSLATGVHTGELFF
cdr3_nt: TGTGCCAGCAGCCTTGCCACAGGAGTCCACACCGGGGAGCTGTTTTTT
j_call: TRBJ2-2
v_call: TRBV4-2
clone_size: once
d_call: NA

cdr3_aa: CASNRGGGASEETQYF
cdr3_nt: TGTGCCAGCAACCGAGGAGGGGGCGCCTCGGAAGAGACCCAGTACTTC
j_call: TRBJ2-5
v_call: TRBV2
clone_size: NA
d_call: NA

cdr3_aa: CSAWGVADNEQFF
cdr3_nt: TGCAGTGCCTGGGGGGTAGCGGACAATGAGCAGTTCTTC
j_call: TRBJ2-1
v_call: TRBV20-1
clone_size: NA
d_call: NA

cdr3_aa: CASSVVARAYEQYF
cdr3_nt: TGCGCCAGCAGCGTGGTGGCCAGGGCCTACGAGCAGTACTTC
j_call: TRBJ2-7
v_call: TRBV5-1
clone_size: few
d_call: NA

cdr3_aa: CASSSEGLTKNIQYF
cdr3_nt: TGTGCCAGCAGTTCGGAGGGCTTGACCAAAAACATTCAGTACTTC
j_call: TRBJ2-4
v_call: TRBV6-5
clone_size: few
d_call: NA

cdr3_aa: CSAGIKSNQPQHF
cdr3_nt: TGCAGTGCTGGAATTAAGTCGAATCAGCCCCAGCATTTT
j_call: TRBJ1-5
v_call: TRBV20-1
clone_size: few
d_call: NA

cdr3_aa: CATSRSDRNYGYTF
cdr3_nt: TGTGCCACCAGCAGGTCCGACAGAAACTATGGCTACACCTTC
j_call: TRBJ1-2
v_call: TRBV15
clone_size: few
d_call: NA

cdr3_aa: CASSSRQGLEQYF
cdr3_nt: TGTGCCAGTAGTAGCCGACAGGGTCTCGAGCAGTACTTC
j_call: TRBJ2-7
v_call: TRBV19
clone_size: few
d_call: TRBD1

cdr3_aa: CASSLWTRAAGNTIYF
cdr3_nt: TGCGCCAGCAGCTTGTGGACCCGGGCGGCCGGAAACACCATATATTTT
j_call: TRBJ1-3
v_call: TRBV5-1
clone_size: NA
d_call: NA

cdr3_aa: CASSLVQPSVYNEQFF
cdr3_nt: TGCGCCAGCAGCTTGGTACAGCCCAGCGTTTACAATGAGCAGTTCTTC
j_call: TRBJ2-1
v_call: TRBV5-1
clone_size: many
d_call: NA

cdr3_aa: CASSPEGTVGANVLTF
cdr3_nt: TGTGCCAGCAGCCCCGAGGGGACAGTTGGGGCCAACGTCCTGACTTTC
j_call: TRBJ2-6
v_call: TRBV3-1
clone_size: few
d_call: TRBD1

cdr3_aa: CASRSPGTGEEFF
cdr3_nt: TGTGCCAGCAGGAGTCCCGGGACAGGGGAGGAGTTCTTC
j_call: TRBJ2-1
v_call: TRBV6-1
clone_size: few
d_call: TRBD1

cdr3_aa: CASSRNINQPQHF
cdr3_nt: TGTGCCAGCAGCCGGAACATCAATCAGCCCCAGCATTTT
j_call: TRBJ1-5
v_call: TRBV25-1
clone_size: many
d_call: NA

cdr3_aa: CASSLDGDQPQHF
cdr3_nt: TGTGCCAGCAGCCTGGACGGAGATCAGCCCCAGCATTTT
j_call: TRBJ1-5
v_call: TRBV5-6
clone_size: many
d_call: NA

cdr3_aa: CASSFGTREAFF
cdr3_nt: TGTGCCAGCAGCTTTGGGACGCGGGAAGCTTTCTTT
j_call: TRBJ1-1
v_call: TRBV11-3
clone_size: NA
d_call: NA

cdr3_aa: CASRALGTSGGRQETQYF
cdr3_nt: TGCGCCAGCAGGGCGCTAGGGACTAGCGGGGGGCGCCAAGAGACCCAGTACTTC
j_call: TRBJ2-5
v_call: TRBV4-1
clone_size: NA
d_call: TRBD2

cdr3_aa: CAISESKGRGDTEAFF
cdr3_nt: TGTGCCATCAGTGAGTCTAAGGGTAGGGGTGATACTGAAGCTTTCTTT
j_call: TRBJ1-1
v_call: TRBV10-3
clone_size: few
d_call: NA

cdr3_aa: CSVKSDRRTYNEQFF
cdr3_nt: TGCAGCGTCAAATCGGACAGGCGCACCTACAATGAGCAGTTCTTC
j_call: TRBJ2-1
v_call: TRBV29-1
clone_size: few
d_call: TRBD1

cdr3_aa: CASSLELGLVYEQYF
cdr3_nt: TGCGCCAGCAGCTTGGAGCTAGGATTAGTCTACGAGCAGTACTTC
j_call: TRBJ2-7
v_call: TRBV5-1
clone_size: many
d_call: NA

cdr3_aa: CASSLDRASTEAFF
cdr3_nt: TGTGCCAGCAGCTTAGACAGGGCGAGCACTGAAGCTTTCTTT
j_call: TRBJ1-1
v_call: TRBV7-2
clone_size: many
d_call: NA

cdr3_aa: CASRPPTGGDTEAFF
cdr3_nt: TGTGCCAGCAGGCCTCCGACAGGGGGGGACACTGAAGCTTTCTTT
j_call: TRBJ1-1
v_call: TRBV6-1
clone_size: few
d_call: TRBD1

cdr3_aa: CASFGTGEWLRDTQYF
cdr3_nt: TGTGCCAGTTTCGGGACAGGGGAATGGCTTAGGGATACGCAGTATTTT
j_call: TRBJ2-3
v_call: TRBV2
clone_size: NA
d_call: TRBD1

cdr3_aa: CASMRQGAGGYTF
cdr3_nt: TGTGCCAGCATGAGACAAGGCGCTGGCGGCTACACCTTC
j_call: TRBJ1-2
v_call: TRBV7-2
clone_size: NA
d_call: NA

cdr3_aa: CASSPGREWSEAFF
cdr3_nt: TGTGCCAGCTCACCCGGGAGGGAATGGAGTGAAGCTTTCTTT
j_call: TRBJ1-1
v_call: TRBV18
clone_size: NA
d_call: NA

cdr3_aa: CASSLGTGGNEQYF
cdr3_nt: TGCGCCAGCAGCTTGGGGACAGGGGGCAACGAGCAGTACTTC
j_call: TRBJ2-7
v_call: TRBV5-1
clone_size: NA
d_call: TRBD1

cdr3_aa: CSATVGTPTGNTIYF
cdr3_nt: TGCAGTGCAACCGTTGGGACACCGACTGGAAACACCATATATTTT
j_call: TRBJ1-3
v_call: TRBV20-1
clone_size: few
d_call: NA

cdr3_aa: CASSLDRGPGELFF
cdr3_nt: TGCGCCAGCAGCTTGGACAGGGGACCCGGGGAGCTGTTTTTT
j_call: TRBJ2-2
v_call: TRBV5-1
clone_size: once
d_call: TRBD1

cdr3_aa: CASSPWGAGNQPQHF
cdr3_nt: TGTGCCAGTAGTCCCTGGGGAGCTGGCAATCAGCCCCAGCATTTT
j_call: TRBJ1-5
v_call: TRBV19
clone_size: NA
d_call: NA

cdr3_aa: CASSLRRLGSLSDTQYF
cdr3_nt: TGTGCCAGCAGCTTGAGACGGCTCGGGAGTCTCTCAGATACGCAGTATTTT
j_call: TRBJ2-3
v_call: TRBV7-2
clone_size: few
d_call: NA

cdr3_aa: CATRGQGAKTGELFF
cdr3_nt: TGTGCCACCCGGGGACAGGGGGCGAAGACCGGGGAGCTGTTTTTT
j_call: TRBJ2-2
v_call: TRBV7-7
clone_size: many
d_call: TRBD1

cdr3_aa: CASSRIGGATKNIQYF
cdr3_nt: TGTGCCAGCAGCCGAATAGGGGGGGCGACCAAAAACATTCAGTACTTC
j_call: TRBJ2-4
v_call: TRBV3-1
clone_size: NA
d_call: NA

cdr3_aa: CASSDRANNSPLHF
cdr3_nt: TGTGCCAGCAGCGACAGGGCCAATAATTCACCCCTCCACTTT
j_call: TRBJ1-6
v_call: TRBV7-9
clone_size: NA
d_call: TRBD1

cdr3_aa: CASRKGGARTGELFF
cdr3_nt: TGTGCCAGCCGGAAAGGGGGGGCCAGGACCGGGGAGCTGTTTTTT
j_call: TRBJ2-2
v_call: TRBV2
clone_size: NA
d_call: NA

cdr3_aa: CASSLQGVNTGELFF
cdr3_nt: TGTGCCAGCAGTTTACAGGGGGTTAACACCGGGGAGCTGTTTTTT
j_call: TRBJ2-2
v_call: TRBV7-3
clone_size: NA
d_call: TRBD1

cdr3_aa: CASSLRNDLGTQYF
cdr3_nt: TGTGCCAGCAGTTTAAGGAACGATCTGGGTACGCAGTATTTT
j_call: TRBJ2-3
v_call: TRBV12-3/TRBV12-4
clone_size: NA
d_call: NA

cdr3_aa: CASSHATGGIGTEAFF
cdr3_nt: TGCGCCAGCAGCCACGCTACAGGGGGGATCGGCACTGAAGCTTTCTTT
j_call: TRBJ1-1
v_call: TRBV4-3
clone_size: NA
d_call: TRBD1

cdr3_aa: CSASRGSGANVLTF
cdr3_nt: TGCAGTGCTAGCAGGGGCTCTGGGGCCAACGTCCTGACTTTC
j_call: TRBJ2-6
v_call: TRBV20-1
clone_size: few
d_call: NA

cdr3_aa: CASSASGLNTQYF
cdr3_nt: TGCGCCAGCAGCGCCTCGGGACTAAATACGCAGTATTTT
j_call: TRBJ2-3
v_call: TRBV5-1
clone_size: many
d_call: TRBD2

cdr3_aa: CASSSLDREEQYF
cdr3_nt: TGTGCCAGCAGCTCCCTCGACAGGGAAGAGCAGTACTTC
j_call: TRBJ2-7
v_call: TRBV7-9
clone_size: NA
d_call: TRBD1

cdr3_aa: CASGGTSRQNQPQHF
cdr3_nt: TGTGCCAGTGGAGGGACATCACGTCAAAATCAGCCCCAGCATTTT
j_call: TRBJ1-5
v_call: TRBV19
clone_size: few
d_call: NA